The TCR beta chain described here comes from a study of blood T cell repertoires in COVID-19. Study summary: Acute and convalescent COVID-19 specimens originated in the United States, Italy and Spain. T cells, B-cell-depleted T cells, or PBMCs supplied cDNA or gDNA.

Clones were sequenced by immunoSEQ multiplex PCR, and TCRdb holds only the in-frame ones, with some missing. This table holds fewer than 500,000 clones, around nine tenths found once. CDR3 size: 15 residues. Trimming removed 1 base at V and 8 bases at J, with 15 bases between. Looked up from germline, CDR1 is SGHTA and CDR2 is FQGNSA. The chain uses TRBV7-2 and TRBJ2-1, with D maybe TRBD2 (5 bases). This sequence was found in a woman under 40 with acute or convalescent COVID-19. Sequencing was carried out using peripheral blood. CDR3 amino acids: CASSLEGGGFDEQFF. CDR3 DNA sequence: TGTGCCAGCAGCTTAGAGGGCGGCGGGTTTGATGAGCAGTTCTTC.